One and the same sample provided the 21 T cell receptor beta chains below, sequenced in a study of cytomegalovirus exposure and HLA in healthy donors. With 60 Vbeta and 13 Jbeta primers, the PCR was carried out. Clones were sequenced by immunoSEQ multiplex PCR, and TCRdb holds only the in-frame ones, with some missing. The sample consists of some 170,000 clones, roughly 80% of them appearing once. The specimen sequenced was PBMCs. The source of these receptors is a woman between 18 and 29 years old in good health and CMV-seropositive.

J is TRBJ2-5 and V is TRBV6-6; 7 nucleotides align to TRBD2. CDR3 length equals 14 residues. Trimming took 6 bases from V and 1 from J; bases not matched to a gene: 5. Germline assignment: CDR1 MNHNY and CDR2 SVGAGI (reference sequence). The CDR3 DNA sequence: TGTGCCAGCAGCTTGGGGACTACCCAAGAGACCCAGTACTTC. It codes for CASSLGTTQETQYF.

CDR3 sequence reads: CASRLTGGTPEAFF. CDR3 DNA: TGTGCCAGCAGGCTGACAGGGGGCACCCCTGAAGCTTTCTTT. This chain joins TRBV28 and TRBJ1-1; 10 bases map to TRBD1. The V gene's germline CDR1 is MDHEN and CDR2 SYDVKM. The V gene end was trimmed by 6 bases and the J gene end by 6 bases; junction bases not matched to a gene: 7. The CDR3 sequence is 14 residues long. Complete variable domain (other parts from reference TRBV28 and TRBJ1-1): DVKVTQSSRYLVKRTGEKVFLECVQDMDHENMFWYRQDPGLGLRLIYFSYDVKMKEKGDIPEGYSVSREKKERFSLILESASTNQTSMYLCASRLTGGTPEAFFGQGTRLTVV.

This chain connects TRBV6-5 to TRBJ1-2, with 9 bases identical to TRBD1. The CDR3 contains 14 residues. The V gene's germline CDR1 is MNHEY and CDR2 SVGAGI. Unmatched junction bases numbered 0, after V lost 0 bases and J lost 4 bases. The CDR3 nucleotides are TGTGCCAGCAGTTACTCGACAGGGGGCTATGGCTACACCTTC. Translation gives CASSYSTGGYGYTF.

The chain couples TRBV6-5 to TRBJ2-7; 7 positions agree with TRBD1. Germline V lookup: CDR1 MNHEY, CDR2 SVGAGI. CDR3 length: 14 residues. With 0 bases clipped from V and 2 bases from J, the junction kept 1 base outside the gene matches. The CDR3 DNA reads TGTGCCAGCAGTTACTCGCAGGGGGCCTACGAGCAGTACTTC. Translated, it gives CASSYSQGAYEQYF.

The chain uses TRBV11-1 and TRBJ2-5; 10 bases are a match to TRBD2. Trimming at V came to 4 bases and at J to 1 base, leaving 6 bases not matched to a gene. The germline V gene has CDR1 SGHAT and CDR2 FQDESV (reference sequence). The CDR3 sequence is 16 residues long. The CDR3 sequence: CASSSERGGPQETQYF. Written as DNA, the CDR3 is TGTGCCAGCAGCTCCGAGCGGGGGGGACCCCAAGAGACCCAGTACTTC.

V gene TRBV27 combines with J gene TRBJ2-3, with TRBD2 matching over 11 bases. Germline loops: CDR1 MNHEY, CDR2 SMNVEV (reference sequence). The trim removed 5 bases at V and 4 bases at J, leaving 11 bases unmatched. The CDR3 sequence is 17 residues long. DNA for the CDR3: TGTGCCAGCAGTCGTTTCCGTCCGGGACTAGCGGCAGATACGCAGTATTTT. Amino acid sequence: CASSRFRPGLAADTQYF.

The chain joins TRBV30 to TRBJ1-1, with D hard to call. V lost 3 bases and J lost 3, with 5 bases in between. CDR3 length equals 11 residues. Germline V gene sequence: CDR1 GTSNPN, CDR2 SVGIG (reference sequence). The CDR3 loop reads CAWSQDTEAFF. Here the CDR3 DNA reads TGTGCCTGGAGCCAGGACACTGAAGCTTTCTTT.

The chain carries TRBV6-5 and TRBJ1-1, with D possibly TRBD1 on 5 matching bases. There are 13 residues in the CDR3. Trimming took 6 bases from V and 3 from J, leaving 11 bases between them. Germline V gene sequence: CDR1 MNHEY, CDR2 SVGAGI. The CDR3 nucleotides read TGTGCCAGCAGCCAGGTCAGGGACACTGAAGCTTTCTTT. Its translation is CASSQVRDTEAFF.

The chain uses TRBV29-1 and TRBJ2-5; a possible D gene is TRBD2 (6 bases). Germline CDR1 SQVTM, CDR2 ANQGSEA. The CDR3 covers 12 residues. V lost 7 bases and J lost 4, with 13 bases in between. The CDR3 region is CSGGDLRETQYF. CDR3 coding DNA: TGCAGCGGGGGGGACCTGCGAGAGACCCAGTACTTC.

This clone turned up a few times. V and J are TRBV4-2 and TRBJ1-6, with TRBD1 as a possible D gene (6 bases). The length of the CDR3 is 18 residues. In germline, CDR1 is LGHNA, CDR2 YNFKEQ. Trimming left V 0 bases short and J 8 bases short, with 20 bases between. The DNA for the CDR3 is TGTGCCAGCAGCCAAGATCAGGAGGCAGCAGGGGCACATTCACCCCTCCACTTT. This codes for CASSQDQEAAGAHSPLHF.

V and J are TRBV29-1 and TRBJ2-2; D call uncertain. Germline CDR1 SQVTM, CDR2 ANQGSEA. V gave up 3 bases and J gave up 0 bases, with 5 bases separating them. The length of the CDR3 is 13 residues. CDR3 sequence (DNA): TGCAGCGTTGACGAGGCGAACACCGGGGAGCTGTTTTTT. It yields the protein CSVDEANTGELFF.

This rearrangement joins TRBV7-8 to TRBJ1-2; 9 bases line up with TRBD1. Germline V gene data show CDR1 as SGHVS and CDR2 as FQNEAQ. The CDR3 spans 14 residues. V shed 5 bases and J 7 bases; nucleotides not matched to a gene: 8. The CDR3 coding sequence is TGTGCCAGCAGCACCAACAACAGGGGGCCTGGCTACACCTTC. It translates to CASSTNNRGPGYTF. The full variable domain, its missing parts supplied by reference TRBV7-8 and TRBJ1-2, is GAGVSQSPRYKVAKRGQDVALRCDPISGHVSLFWYQQALGQGPEFLTYFQNEAQLDKSGLPSDRFFAERPEGSVSTLKIQRTQQEDSAVYLCASSTNNRGPGYTFGSGTRLTVV.

V and J are TRBV6-4 and TRBJ2-7; 8 positions match TRBD2. V dropped 9 bases and J dropped 4; count of bases not matched to a gene: 8. CDR1 and CDR2 from the germline V gene are MRHNA and SNTAGT. There are 13 residues in the CDR3. The CDR3 coding sequence is TGTGCCAGTAATAGGAGCGGGGGATACGAGCAGTACTTC. Translated, it gives CASNRSGGYEQYF.

This clone has a handful of counts. The chain employs TRBV5-1 and TRBJ1-1, with 7 bases matching TRBD1. This CDR3 is 14 amino acids long. The germline V gene has CDR1 SGHRS and CDR2 YFSETQ. J was trimmed by 7 bases and V by 0 bases; bases with no gene match: 6. CDR3 bases: TGCGCCAGCAGCTTGGAGGACAGGCTGGGTGAAGCTTTCTTT. This translates into CASSLEDRLGEAFF.

The chain carries TRBV4-2 and TRBJ2-3; TRBD2 aligns across 11 bases. Germline V lookup: CDR1 LGHNA, CDR2 YNFKEQ. V lost 0 bases and J lost 5; bases outside the gene matches: 7. This CDR3 region has 17 residues. The chain's CDR3 is CASSQELSSGGKDTQYF. As DNA, the CDR3 is TGTGCCAGCAGCCAAGAATTGTCTAGCGGGGGGAAAGATACGCAGTATTTT.

The chain links TRBV25-1 to TRBJ2-5; 10 bases are shared with TRBD2. The CDR3 has 17 residues. Germline-derived CDR1 and CDR2 are MGHDK and SYGVNS. Trimming removed 2 bases from V and 5 bases from J; junction bases left unmatched: 11. The CDR3: CASSEASGGPVRETQYF. For the CDR3, the DNA is TGTGCCAGCAGTGAAGCTAGCGGGGGACCGGTTAGGGAGACCCAGTACTTC.

A few counts support this clone. This chain links TRBV18 with TRBJ1-6; D unresolved. Germline lookup yields CDR1 KGHSH and CDR2 LQKENI. V lost 3 bases, J lost 7 bases, and 16 bases lay in between. This CDR3 has 16 residues. The CDR3 region is CASSPAGGTRNSPLHF. The CDR3 region has the DNA TGTGCCAGCTCACCCGCAGGTGGTACCCGAAATTCACCCCTCCACTTT.

This clone was counted once. The chain joins TRBV20-1 to TRBJ2-3; D unclear. CDR1 and CDR2 (germline): DFQATT, SNEGSKA (reference sequence). Trimming left V 1 base short and J 7 bases short, with 6 bases between. This CDR3 contains 11 residues. Written as DNA, the CDR3 is TGCAGTGCTAGAGTCTTAAATACGCAGTATTTT. Residues: CSARVLNTQYF.

As to this clone: One end of the junction fails to match germline, which may point to a read error. J is TRBJ2-7 and V is TRBV14; 7 bases agree with TRBD2. The CDR3 extends over 15 amino acids. Germline values: CDR1 SGHDN, CDR2 FVKESK. The CDR3 loop is CASNQESSGVDEQYF. The DNA for the CDR3 is TGTGCCAGCAACCAAGAGTCCAGCGGGGTCGACGAGCAGTACTTC. Drawing the rest from reference TRBV14 and TRBJ2-7, the complete variable domain is EAGVTQFPSHSVIEKGQTVTLRCDPISGHDNLYWYRRVMGKEIKFLLHFVKESKQDESGMPNNRFLAERTGGTYSTLKVQPAELEDSGVYFCASNQESSGVDEQYFGPGTRLTVT.

The chain links TRBV5-6 to TRBJ2-7; 9 positions agree with TRBD2. The junction had 6 bases not matched to a gene; V was cut back by 6 bases and J by 2 bases. The germline V gene has CDR1 SGHDT and CDR2 YYEEEE. The CDR3 totals 14 residues. The CDR3 nucleotides read TGTGCCAGCATTCTAGCGGGGTGGCCCTACGAGCAGTACTTC. This sequence encodes CASILAGWPYEQYF.

The J gene is TRBJ2-2, the V gene TRBV19; 9 positions match TRBD2. Germline-derived CDR1 and CDR2 are LNHDA and SQIVND (reference sequence). V lost 6 bases to trimming and J lost 5 bases; unmatched junction nucleotides: 7. The CDR3 sequence is 15 residues long. CDR3 amino acids: CASRQIAGETGELFF. CDR3 nucleotides: TGTGCCAGTAGACAAATAGCGGGAGAAACCGGGGAGCTGTTTTTT.